A single T cell receptor beta chain is shown here with its context. Its antigen is still unknown. A read error is possible here, since a much larger clone lies one base away. The input was 400 to 500 ng total RNA; TCR beta cDNA was made from it with a constant-region primer. Three nested multiplex PCR rounds, a slightly modified ARM-PCR, produced the libraries for TCR beta. TRBV1-TRBV30 forward primers and a C-beta reverse primer were used in the first two PCR rounds, which each ran for approximately 10 cycles. TCRdb recomputed calls from the multiplex PCR reads with MiXCR, one row per CDR3 protein. The table records about 310,000 distinct CDR3 sequences, 65% of them present only once. The sample belongs to a study of tumor-infiltrating lymphocytes in primary liver carcinoma. For the study at large: Lesions, classed as T1-T3 N0M0, spanned about 4 to 11 cm across.

Study-wide results and caveats: Compared with tumor region pairs, tumor-adjacent and tumor-blood pairs overlapped less.

Germline DNA was also extracted, while the blood RNA originated from unsorted whole blood. CDR3 length: 15 residues. The germline V gene encodes CDR1 MGHRA and CDR2 YSYEKL. Specimen: peripheral blood. The sequence was collected from a man aged 35 to 55 with primary liver carcinoma and hepatitis B virus infection. The J gene is TRBJ2-3, the V gene TRBV4-1; D gene unclear. The last part of the DNA fits TRBJ1-5 better; the J call may be wrong. The CDR3 reads CASSHLAGRTDTQHF. CDR3 nucleotide sequence: TGCGCCAGCAGCCATCTAGCGGGAAGAACAGATACGCAGCATTTT.